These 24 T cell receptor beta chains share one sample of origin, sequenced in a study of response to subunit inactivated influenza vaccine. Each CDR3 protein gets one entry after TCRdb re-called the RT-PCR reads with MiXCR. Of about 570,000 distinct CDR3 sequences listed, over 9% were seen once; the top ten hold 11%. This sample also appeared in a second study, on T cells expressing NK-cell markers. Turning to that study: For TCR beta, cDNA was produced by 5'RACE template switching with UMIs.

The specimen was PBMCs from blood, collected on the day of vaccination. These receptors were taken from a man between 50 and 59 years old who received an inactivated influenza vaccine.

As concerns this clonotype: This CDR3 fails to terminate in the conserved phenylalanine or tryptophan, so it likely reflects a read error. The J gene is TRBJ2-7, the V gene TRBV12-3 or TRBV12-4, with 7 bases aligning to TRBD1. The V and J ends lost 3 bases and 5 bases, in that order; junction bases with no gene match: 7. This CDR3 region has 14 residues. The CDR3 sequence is CASSLRQGYHEQYS. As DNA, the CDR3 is TGTGCCAGCAGTTTGAGACAGGGTTACCACGAGCAGTACTCC.

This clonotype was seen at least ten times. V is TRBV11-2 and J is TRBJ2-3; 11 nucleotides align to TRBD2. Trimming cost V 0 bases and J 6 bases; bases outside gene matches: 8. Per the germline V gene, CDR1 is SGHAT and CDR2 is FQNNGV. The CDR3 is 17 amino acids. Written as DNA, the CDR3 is TGTGCCAGCAGCTTAGACCTAGCGGGAGGAAGAAGGGATACGCAGTATTTT. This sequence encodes CASSLDLAGGRRDTQYF.

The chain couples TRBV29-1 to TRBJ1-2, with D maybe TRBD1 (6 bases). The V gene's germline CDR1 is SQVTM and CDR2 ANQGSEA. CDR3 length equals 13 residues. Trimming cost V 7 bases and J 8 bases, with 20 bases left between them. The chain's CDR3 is CSANLGGLRGYTF. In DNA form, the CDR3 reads TGCAGCGCCAACCTGGGGGGGCTCCGCGGCTACACCTTC.

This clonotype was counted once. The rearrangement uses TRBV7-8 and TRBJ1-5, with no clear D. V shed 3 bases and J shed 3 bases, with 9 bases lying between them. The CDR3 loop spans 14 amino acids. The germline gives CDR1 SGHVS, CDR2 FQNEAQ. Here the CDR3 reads CASSLRAVNQPQHF. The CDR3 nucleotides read TGTGCCAGCAGCTTGAGGGCAGTCAATCAGCCCCAGCATTTT.

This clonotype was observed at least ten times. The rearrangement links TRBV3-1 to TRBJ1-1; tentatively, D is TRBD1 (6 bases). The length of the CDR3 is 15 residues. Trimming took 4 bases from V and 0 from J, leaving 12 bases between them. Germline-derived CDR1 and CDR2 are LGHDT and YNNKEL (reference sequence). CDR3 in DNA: TGTGCCAGCAGCCCAGGGACACTTCTGAACACTGAAGCTTTCTTT. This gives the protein CASSPGTLLNTEAFF.

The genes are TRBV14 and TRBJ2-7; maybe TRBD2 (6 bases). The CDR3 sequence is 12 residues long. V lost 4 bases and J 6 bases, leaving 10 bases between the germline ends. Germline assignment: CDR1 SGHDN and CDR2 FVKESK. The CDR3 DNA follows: TGTGCCAGCAGCCGAGTGGGGGGCGAGCAGTACTTC. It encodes CASSRVGGEQYF.

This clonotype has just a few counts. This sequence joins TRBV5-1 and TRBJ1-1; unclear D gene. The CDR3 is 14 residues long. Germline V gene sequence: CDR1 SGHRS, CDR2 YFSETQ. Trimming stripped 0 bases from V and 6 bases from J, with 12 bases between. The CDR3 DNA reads TGCGCCAGCAGCTTGGGCAGTATTATCGCTGAAGCTTTCTTT. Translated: CASSLGSIIAEAFF.

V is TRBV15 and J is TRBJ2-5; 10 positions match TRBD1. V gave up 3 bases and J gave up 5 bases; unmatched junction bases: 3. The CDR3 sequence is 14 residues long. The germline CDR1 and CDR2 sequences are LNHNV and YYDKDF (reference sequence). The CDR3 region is CATSRDRGSETQYF. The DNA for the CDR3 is TGTGCCACCAGCAGGGACAGGGGGTCCGAGACCCAGTACTTC.

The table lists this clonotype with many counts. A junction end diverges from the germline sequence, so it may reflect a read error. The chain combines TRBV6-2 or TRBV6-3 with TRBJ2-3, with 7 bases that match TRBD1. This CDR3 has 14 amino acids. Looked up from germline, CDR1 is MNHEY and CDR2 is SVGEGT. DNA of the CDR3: TGCGCCAGCAGCCGGGACAGTTCCACAGATACGCAGTATTTT. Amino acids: CASSRDSSTDTQYF.

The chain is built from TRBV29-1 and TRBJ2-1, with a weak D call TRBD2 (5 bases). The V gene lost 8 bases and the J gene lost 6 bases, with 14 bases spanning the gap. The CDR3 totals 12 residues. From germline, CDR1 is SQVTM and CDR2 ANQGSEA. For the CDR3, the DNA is TGCAGCTCCGGCCGTGGAGGCAATGAGCAGTTCTTC. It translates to CSSGRGGNEQFF.

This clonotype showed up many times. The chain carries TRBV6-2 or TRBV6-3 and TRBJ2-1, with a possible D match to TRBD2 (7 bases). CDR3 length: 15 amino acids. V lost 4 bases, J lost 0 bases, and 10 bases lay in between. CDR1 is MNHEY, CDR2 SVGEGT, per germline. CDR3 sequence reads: CASSWGGSSYNEQFF. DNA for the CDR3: TGTGCCAGCAGTTGGGGGGGCAGCTCCTACAATGAGCAGTTCTTC.

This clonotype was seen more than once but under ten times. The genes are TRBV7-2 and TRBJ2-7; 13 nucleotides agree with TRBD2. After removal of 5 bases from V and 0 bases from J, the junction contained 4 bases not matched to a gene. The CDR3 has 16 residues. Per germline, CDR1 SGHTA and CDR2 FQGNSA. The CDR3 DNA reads TGTGCCAGCAGCCGCACTAGCGGGGGGGCCTCCTACGAGCAGTACTTC. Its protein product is CASSRTSGGASYEQYF.

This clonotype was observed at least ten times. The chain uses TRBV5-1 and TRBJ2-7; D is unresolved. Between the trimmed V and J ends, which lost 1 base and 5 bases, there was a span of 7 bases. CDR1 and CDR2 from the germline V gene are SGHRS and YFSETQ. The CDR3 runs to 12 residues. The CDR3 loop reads CASSLYRNEQYF. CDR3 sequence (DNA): TGCGCCAGCAGCTTGTACAGAAACGAGCAGTACTTC.

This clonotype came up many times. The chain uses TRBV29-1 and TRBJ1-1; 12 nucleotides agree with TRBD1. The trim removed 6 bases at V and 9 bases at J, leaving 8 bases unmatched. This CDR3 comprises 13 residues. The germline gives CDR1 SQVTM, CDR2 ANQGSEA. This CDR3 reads CSVPPGTGGQAFF. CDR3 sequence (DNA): TGCAGCGTCCCACCCGGGACAGGGGGCCAAGCTTTCTTT.

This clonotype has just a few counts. The CDR3 coding sequence is TGTGCCAGCAGTGATCAGGGAAGCTCCTACGAGCAGTACTTC. Translating it yields CASSDQGSSYEQYF. The gene calls are TRBV2 and TRBJ2-7; the D gene is possibly TRBD1 (5 bases). Germline V CDR1 and CDR2: SNHLY, FYNNEI. There are 14 residues in the CDR3. Trimming removed 3 bases from V and 0 bases from J, with 9 bases in between.

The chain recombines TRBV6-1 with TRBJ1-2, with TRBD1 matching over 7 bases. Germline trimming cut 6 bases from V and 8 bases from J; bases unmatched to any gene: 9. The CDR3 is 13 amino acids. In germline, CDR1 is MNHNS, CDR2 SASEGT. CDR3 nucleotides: TGTGCCAGCAGGTCCGACAGGGTGAGCGGCTACACCTTC. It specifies CASRSDRVSGYTF.

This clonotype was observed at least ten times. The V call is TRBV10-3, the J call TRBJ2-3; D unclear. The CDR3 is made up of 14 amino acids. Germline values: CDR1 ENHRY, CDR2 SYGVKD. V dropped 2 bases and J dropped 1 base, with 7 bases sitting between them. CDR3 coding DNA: TGTGCCATCAGTGAGCCCGTCCGCACAGATACGCAGTATTTT. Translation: CAISEPVRTDTQYF.

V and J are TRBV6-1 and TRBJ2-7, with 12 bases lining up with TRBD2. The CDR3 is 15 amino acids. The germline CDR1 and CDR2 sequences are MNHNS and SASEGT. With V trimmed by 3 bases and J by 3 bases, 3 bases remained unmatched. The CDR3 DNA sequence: TGTGCCAGCAGTGAGACTAGCGGGAGACTCTACGAGCAGTACTTC. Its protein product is CASSETSGRLYEQYF.

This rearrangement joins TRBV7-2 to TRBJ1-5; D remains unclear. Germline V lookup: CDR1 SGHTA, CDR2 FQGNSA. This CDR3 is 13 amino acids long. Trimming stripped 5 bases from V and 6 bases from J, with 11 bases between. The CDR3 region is CASSPGVSQPQHF. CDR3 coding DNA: TGTGCCAGCAGCCCTGGGGTAAGTCAGCCCCAGCATTTT.

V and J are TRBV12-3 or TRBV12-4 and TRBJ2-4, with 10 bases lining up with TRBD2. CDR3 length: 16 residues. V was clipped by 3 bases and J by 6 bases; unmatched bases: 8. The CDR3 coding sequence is TGTGCCAGCAGTTTCGGGGTTGGACTAGCGGTAAACATTCAGTACTTC. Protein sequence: CASSFGVGLAVNIQYF.

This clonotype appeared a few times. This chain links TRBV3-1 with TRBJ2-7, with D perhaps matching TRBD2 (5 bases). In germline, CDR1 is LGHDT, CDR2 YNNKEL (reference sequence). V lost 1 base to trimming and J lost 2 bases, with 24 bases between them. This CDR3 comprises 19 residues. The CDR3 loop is CASSQVLPIGILYPYEQYF. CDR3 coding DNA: TGTGCCAGCAGCCAAGTTTTGCCCATCGGGATTCTTTACCCCTACGAGCAGTACTTC.

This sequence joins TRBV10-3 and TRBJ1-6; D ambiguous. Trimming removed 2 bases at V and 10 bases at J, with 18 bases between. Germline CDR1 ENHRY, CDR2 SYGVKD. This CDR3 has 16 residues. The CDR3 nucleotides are TGTGCCATCAGTGAGAGAGAACAGCGCGGAGGATCACCCCTCCACTTT. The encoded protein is CAISEREQRGGSPLHF.

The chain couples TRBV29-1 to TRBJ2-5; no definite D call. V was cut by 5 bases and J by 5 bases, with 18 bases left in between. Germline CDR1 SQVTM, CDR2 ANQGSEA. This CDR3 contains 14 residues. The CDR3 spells CSVSDTDPRETQYF. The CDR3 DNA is TGCAGCGTTTCAGATACGGATCCACGGGAGACCCAGTACTTC.

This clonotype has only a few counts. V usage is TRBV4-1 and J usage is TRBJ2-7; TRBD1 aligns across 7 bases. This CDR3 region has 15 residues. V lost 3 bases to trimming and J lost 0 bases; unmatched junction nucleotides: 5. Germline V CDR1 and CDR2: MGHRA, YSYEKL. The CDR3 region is CASSQQGVNSYEQYF. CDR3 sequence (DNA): TGCGCCAGCAGCCAGCAGGGGGTAAACTCCTACGAGCAGTACTTC.